These T cell receptor beta chains were read from a single sample in a study of radiation and T cells in renal cell carcinoma. Here immunoSEQ multiplex PCR was the method, and the copy in TCRdb shows in-frame clones only, minus some. Seen here are roughly 82,000 clones, nearly 90% observed once, and the top ten hold 5.5% to 7%. The starting material was blood, obtained from a patient whose treatment included radiotherapy and nephrectomy. These receptors all come from a woman in her 70s with renal cell carcinoma. Both conserved end residues are part of each CDR3. The order of the fields is J gene, clone size, D gene, V gene, CDR3 protein, CDR3 DNA. A D gene is named only where the DNA matches it firmly. Part of the rows lack a size; the others show once, few, many or a class for expanded clones.

>TRBJ1-1|NA|NA|TRBV13
CASSTGGLFGTEAFF
TGTGCCAGCAGCACGGGGGGACTTTTCGGCACTGAAGCTTTCTTT
>TRBJ2-1|NA|TRBD1|TRBV19
CASTTGTGGFGEQFF
TGTGCCAGTACCACCGGGACAGGGGGTTTCGGTGAGCAGTTCTTC
>TRBJ2-1|few|NA|TRBV11-2
CASSPGSGYNEQFF
TGTGCCAGCAGCCCCGGGTCGGGGTATAATGAGCAGTTCTTC
>TRBJ2-1|once|TRBD1|TRBV4-3
CASSQVLAPYRGNEQFF
TGCGCCAGCAGCCAAGTACTGGCCCCGTACAGGGGCAATGAGCAGTTCTTC
>TRBJ1-4|NA|TRBD1|TRBV7-2
CASSLAGQGGEKLFF
TGTGCCAGCAGCTTAGCCGGACAGGGTGGTGAAAAACTGTTTTTT
>TRBJ2-1|NA|NA|TRBV19
CASHNGGAHNEQFF
TGTGCCAGTCATAATGGCGGGGCCCACAATGAGCAGTTCTTC
>TRBJ1-2|NA|TRBD1|TRBV28
CASKRSGGTYGYTF
TGTGCCAGCAAACGCTCAGGGGGCACCTATGGCTACACCTTC
>TRBJ2-1|NA|TRBD1|TRBV5-1
CASSLVGWQGANEQFF
TGCGCCAGCAGCTTGGTAGGATGGCAGGGGGCGAATGAGCAGTTCTTC
>TRBJ1-2|NA|NA|TRBV6-1
CASSEKMIGLGYTF
TGTGCCAGCAGTGAAAAAATGATAGGGCTTGGCTACACCTTC
>TRBJ1-4|NA|TRBD1|TRBV7-9
CASSLSGTGNEKLFF
TGTGCCAGCAGCTTATCCGGGACAGGGAATGAAAAACTGTTTTTT
>TRBJ1-3|NA|NA|TRBV7-8
CASSQGLSGNTIYF
TGTGCCAGCAGTCAAGGGTTATCTGGAAACACCATATATTTT
>TRBJ1-3|NA|TRBD1|TRBV28
CASSHQGQGSGNTIYF
TGTGCCAGCAGTCACCAGGGACAGGGGTCTGGAAACACCATATATTTT
>TRBJ1-5|NA|TRBD1|TRBV28
CASRLDRADQPQHF
TGTGCCAGCAGGTTGGACAGGGCCGATCAGCCCCAGCATTTT
>TRBJ2-1|NA|NA|TRBV30
CAWSVQSYNEQFF
TGTGCCTGGAGTGTACAAAGTTACAATGAGCAGTTCTTC
>TRBJ1-2|NA|NA|TRBV2
CASSVTGTAHGYTF
TGTGCCAGCAGTGTAACCGGGACTGCGCATGGCTACACCTTC
>TRBJ1-1|once|TRBD1|TRBV19
CASSRERQGINTEAFF
TGTGCCAGTAGTAGGGAACGACAGGGAATAAACACTGAAGCTTTCTTT
>TRBJ2-5|NA|NA|TRBV18
CASSPPVGKETQYF
TGTGCCAGCTCACCACCTGTAGGGAAGGAGACCCAGTACTTC
>TRBJ1-1|NA|NA|TRBV6-5
CASSFGLAGAEAFF
TGTGCCAGCAGTTTCGGATTGGCGGGAGCTGAAGCTTTCTTT
>TRBJ2-7|NA|NA|TRBV30
CAWSRGGQKYEQYF
TGTGCCTGGAGTCGGGGAGGACAAAAATACGAGCAGTACTTC
>TRBJ1-2|NA|NA|TRBV28
CASSPPAGSPNYGYTF
TGTGCCAGCAGCCCCCCCGCGGGGAGTCCTAACTATGGCTACACCTTC
>TRBJ1-1|once|TRBD1|TRBV11-2
CASSLGRGLAAFF
TGTGCCAGCAGCTTAGGAAGGGGGCTTGCAGCTTTCTTT
>TRBJ2-1|NA|TRBD1|TRBV4-2
CASSPAVGGVQFF
TGTGCCAGCAGCCCAGCGGTAGGGGGCGTGCAGTTCTTC
>TRBJ2-7|NA|TRBD1|TRBV9
CASSGPPTGSFGEQYF
TGTGCCAGCAGCGGACCCCCGACAGGGTCCTTTGGAGAGCAGTACTTC
>TRBJ1-2|NA|NA|TRBV5-1
CASSVSGTNGYTF
TGCGCCAGCAGCGTCTCCGGGACGAATGGCTACACCTTC
>TRBJ1-5|few|NA|TRBV7-9
CASSLAGGNQPQHF
TGTGCCAGCAGCTTAGCTGGGGGCAACCAGCCCCAGCATTTT
>TRBJ2-7|NA|NA|TRBV9
CASSVRAGLAYEQYF
TGTGCCAGCAGCGTAAGGGCAGGTCTGGCCTACGAGCAGTACTTC
>TRBJ1-6|NA|NA|TRBV28
CASMQGLYNSPLHF
TGTGCCAGCATGCAAGGTCTCTATAATTCACCCCTCCACTTT
>TRBJ2-5|NA|NA|TRBV7-6
CASSRGLETQYF
TGTGCCAGCAGCCGGGGACTAGAGACCCAGTACTTC
>TRBJ2-5|NA|NA|TRBV7-2
CASSRVTETQYF
TGTGCCAGCAGCCGAGTAACCGAGACCCAGTACTTC
>TRBJ1-2|NA|TRBD1|TRBV25-1
CASSELTGPNYGYTF
TGTGCCAGCAGTGAATTGACAGGGCCGAACTATGGCTACACCTTC
>TRBJ1-5|NA|NA|TRBV19
CASSPRTGGGWQPQHF
TGTGCCAGTAGTCCCCGAACCGGGGGCGGGTGGCAGCCCCAGCATTTT
>TRBJ2-5|NA|TRBD2|TRBV6-4
CASRRLAGGETQYF
TGTGCCAGCAGGCGACTAGCGGGGGGGGAGACCCAGTACTTC
>TRBJ1-4|NA|NA|TRBV6-1
CASSESWGTAANEKLFF
TGTGCCAGCAGTGAAAGCTGGGGCACCGCAGCTAATGAAAAACTGTTTTTT
>TRBJ2-2|NA|NA|TRBV19
CASSIVKGRDTGELFF
TGTGCCAGTAGTATAGTAAAGGGGCGCGACACCGGGGAGCTGTTTTTT
>TRBJ2-7|NA|NA|TRBV7-2
CASSTEPGSRKPYEQYF
TGTGCCAGCAGCACCGAACCCGGGAGCCGAAAGCCCTACGAGCAGTACTTC
>TRBJ2-7|NA|TRBD2|TRBV7-2
CASSPSQRGGPGEQYF
TGTGCCAGCAGCCCCTCCCAGCGGGGGGGCCCGGGGGAGCAGTACTTC
>TRBJ1-2|NA|NA|TRBV30
CAWSVLGKYGYTF
TGTGCCTGGAGTGTATTAGGAAAATATGGCTACACCTTC
>TRBJ2-7|NA|TRBD1|TRBV10-3
CATEVGQGTSYEQYF
TGTGCCACCGAAGTGGGACAGGGGACCTCCTACGAGCAGTACTTC
>TRBJ1-6|NA|NA|TRBV7-8
CASSLALGAPSPLHF
TGTGCCAGCAGCTTAGCGCTCGGGGCTCCTTCACCCCTCCACTTT
>TRBJ1-4|NA|TRBD1|TRBV15
CATSKIQGANEKLFF
TGTGCCACCAGCAAAATACAGGGGGCGAATGAAAAACTGTTTTTT
>TRBJ1-1|few|NA|TRBV27
CASSLSGLNTEAFF
TGTGCCAGCAGTTTAAGCGGCTTGAACACTGAAGCTTTCTTT
>TRBJ1-1|NA|NA|TRBV2
CASCSQLNTEAFF
TGTGCCAGCTGTTCCCAGTTGAACACTGAAGCTTTCTTT